This T cell receptor (beta chain) is from a study of blood T cells in healthy people across ages. Per the germline V gene, CDR1 is DFQATT and CDR2 is SNEGSKA (reference sequence). The CDR3 is 12 residues long. With 6 bases removed from V and 3 bases from J, the gap between germline ends came to 9 bases. In each sample, at least 7 million PBMCs were isolated. Next came a second PCR, run for about 7 to 12 cycles, which used a sample-barcoded 5' primer along with a J-beta primer mix. Every individual sample yielded 3 million or more paired-end reads (each containing CDR3). TCRdb passed the 5' RACE reads through MiXCR, listing each CDR3 protein once. The sample lists 800,000 or so distinct CDR3 sequences, roughly 25% occurring once. The same sample was also used in a study of T cells of mothers and their children. That publication notes: The study obtained over 8.5 million TCR beta CDR3 reads per mother and 2.5 million to 3 million per child.

The sequenced sample consisted of blood. The receptor was isolated from a boy aged 5-17 years in good health. The genes are TRBV20-1 and TRBJ2-1; D is undetermined. CDR3 sequence (DNA): TGCAGTGCAAAGGGCAGCTACAATGAGCAGTTCTTC. It translates to CSAKGSYNEQFF.